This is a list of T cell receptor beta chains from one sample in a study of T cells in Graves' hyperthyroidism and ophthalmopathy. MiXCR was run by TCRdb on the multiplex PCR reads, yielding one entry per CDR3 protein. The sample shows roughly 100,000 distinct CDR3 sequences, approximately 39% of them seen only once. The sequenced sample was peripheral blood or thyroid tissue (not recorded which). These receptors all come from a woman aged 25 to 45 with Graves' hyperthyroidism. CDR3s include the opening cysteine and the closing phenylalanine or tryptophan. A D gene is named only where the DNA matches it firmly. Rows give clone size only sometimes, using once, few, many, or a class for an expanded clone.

DNA: TGTGCCATCAGTGGGTCACAGGGGACCGGCTACGAGCAGTACTTC; CDR3: CAISGSQGTGYEQYF; V: TRBV10-3; size: NA; J: TRBJ2-7; D: TRBD1
DNA: TGTGCCACCAGCGGCGGGACTAGCGGGAAGCAGTACTTC; CDR3: CATSGGTSGKQYF; V: TRBV15; size: NA; J: TRBJ2-7; D: TRBD2
DNA: TGTGCCAGCAGCCAAACAGGGGAAGGGCAAGAGACCCAGTACTTC; CDR3: CASSQTGEGQETQYF; V: TRBV28; size: many; J: TRBJ2-5; D: TRBD1
DNA: TGTGCCAGCAGCCCCCGCCAAGGTAGTCACTATGGCTACATCTTC; CDR3: CASSPRQGSHYGYIF; V: TRBV7-8; size: NA; J: TRBJ1-2; D: NA
DNA: TGTGCCACCAGCAGTCGGGACAGGGGGCAGCGGGAGACCCAGTACTTC; CDR3: CATSSRDRGQRETQYF; V: TRBV15; size: few; J: TRBJ2-5; D: TRBD1
DNA: TGCGCCAGCAGGAGGACTAGCTCCGGCTACGAGCAGTACTTC; CDR3: CASRRTSSGYEQYF; V: TRBV5-1; size: NA; J: TRBJ2-7; D: TRBD2
DNA: TGTGCCACCAGCCTAAGGACGGAAAATAATGAAAAACTGTTTTTT; CDR3: CATSLRTENNEKLFF; V: TRBV15; size: many; J: TRBJ1-4; D: NA
DNA: TGTGCCAACAAAGGACTACCGAGCGGGGAGCTGTTTTTT; CDR3: CANKGLPSGELFF; V: TRBV10-3; size: many; J: TRBJ2-2; D: NA
DNA: TGTGCCAGCGGAGTACAGGGAGGAGGAGGAGAGACCCAGTACTTC; CDR3: CASGVQGGGGETQYF; V: TRBV6-5; size: many; J: TRBJ2-5; D: NA
DNA: TGTGCCAGCAGGCGGACAGGGAGCGATGAAAAACTGTTTTTT; CDR3: CASRRTGSDEKLFF; V: TRBV7-9; size: NA; J: TRBJ1-4; D: TRBD1
DNA: TGTGCCAGCAGCCACGGACAGGGGGCGGGAGGAATCACAGATACGCAGTATTTT; CDR3: CASSHGQGAGGITDTQYF; V: TRBV7-2; size: once; J: TRBJ2-3; D: TRBD1
DNA: TGTGCCAGCAGCGTAGCTGAAGGTAGTGAAGCTTTCTTT; CDR3: CASSVAEGSEAFF; V: TRBV9; size: many; J: TRBJ1-1; D: NA
DNA: TGTGCCACCAGTTTCGGCCATGGCCCTGGGGCCAACGTCCTGGCTTTC; CDR3: CATSFGHGPGANVLAF; V: TRBV24-1; size: many; J: TRBJ2-6; D: NA
DNA: TGCAGCGTTGAAGATTATCCCGGGGAGCTGTTTTTT; CDR3: CSVEDYPGELFF; V: TRBV29-1; size: many; J: TRBJ2-2; D: NA
DNA: TGTGCCAGCAGTAATTGGGGGGAGGGTGAGACCCAGTACTTC; CDR3: CASSNWGEGETQYF; V: TRBV6-5; size: many; J: TRBJ2-5; D: TRBD2
DNA: TGCGCCAGCAGCTTGGAAGGCCACGAGCAGTACTTC; CDR3: CASSLEGHEQYF; V: TRBV5-1; size: many; J: TRBJ2-7; D: NA
DNA: TGTGCCAGCAGCTTAGGGGGACTAGCGGGAGCCTACTACACCGGGGAGCTGTTTTTT; CDR3: CASSLGGLAGAYYTGELFF; V: TRBV11-1; size: NA; J: TRBJ2-2; D: TRBD2
DNA: TGTGCCAGCAGCTTAGCGGCCCCGGCCGGGGAGCTGTTTTTT; CDR3: CASSLAAPAGELFF; V: TRBV7-2; size: many; J: TRBJ2-2; D: NA
DNA: TGTGCCAGCAGCTTATGGGGGTACCAAGAGACCCAGTACTTC; CDR3: CASSLWGYQETQYF; V: TRBV7-9; size: many; J: TRBJ2-5; D: NA
DNA: TGTGCCATCAGTGAGTCGACAATAGCGGGAGTGGTAGAGACCCAGTACTTC; CDR3: CAISESTIAGVVETQYF; V: TRBV10-3; size: medium-sized; J: TRBJ2-5; D: TRBD2
DNA: TGTGCCAGCAGCCCCCAGGGATTGGGGAGGTATACTGGAGCTTTCTTT; CDR3: CASSPQGLGRYTGAFF; V: TRBV28; size: NA; J: TRBJ1-1; D: NA